This entry lists 32 T cell receptor beta chains sequenced from one sample in a study of T cells in narcolepsy. The repertoire was sequenced with immunoSEQ multiplex PCR; TCRdb's copy has only in-frame clones and lacks some. The sample carries 32,000 or so clones, 60% to 80% recorded once. The specimen was memory (CD45RA-) CD4+ T cells from blood. These receptors came from a human donor in good health.

The chain combines TRBV14 with TRBJ1-3, with D hard to call. The ends were cut back, 1 base at V and 2 bases at J, with 9 bases in the middle. Germline V gene sequence: CDR1 SGHDN, CDR2 FVKESK. The CDR3 length is 15 residues. The CDR3, as DNA: TGTGCCAGCAGCCAAGGAAGAGGACCTGGAAACACCATATATTTT. It is translated as CASSQGRGPGNTIYF.

V usage is TRBV29-1 and J usage is TRBJ2-3; the D gene is possibly TRBD2 (6 bases). The germline gives CDR1 SQVTM, CDR2 ANQGSEA. This CDR3 region has 15 residues. The V end was cut by 4 bases, the J end by 1 base, with 15 bases between. CDR3 bases: TGCAGCGTTGGGGGCGGGATGGAGGGCACAGATACGCAGTATTTT. Encoded protein: CSVGGGMEGTDTQYF.

The chain couples TRBV6-1 to TRBJ2-1; D may be TRBD2 (5 bases). V gave up 1 base and J gave up 7 bases, with 17 bases separating them. Per the germline V gene, CDR1 is MNHNS and CDR2 is SASEGT. The CDR3 consists of 16 residues. DNA of the CDR3: TGTGCCAGCAGTGAAGTCGATGGGCGGGCTCAAAATGAGCAGTTCTTC. Residues: CASSEVDGRAQNEQFF.

The chain is built from TRBV18 and TRBJ2-7; 11 nucleotides match TRBD2. The junction had 2 bases not matched to a gene; V was cut back by 3 bases and J by 4 bases. Germline V gene data show CDR1 as KGHSH and CDR2 as LQKENI. The CDR3 extends over 14 amino acids. CDR3 amino acids: CASSPGTSGYEQYF. The CDR3 bases are TGTGCCAGCTCACCGGGGACTAGCGGATACGAGCAGTACTTC.

V usage is TRBV7-2 and J usage is TRBJ2-7; D possibly corresponds to TRBD1 (5 bases). Germline CDR1 SGHTA, CDR2 FQGNSA. V was clipped by 0 bases and J by 3 bases, with 6 bases between them. CDR3 length: 13 residues. CDR3 region: CASSLARDYEQYF. Here the CDR3 DNA reads TGTGCCAGCAGCTTAGCCAGGGACTACGAGCAGTACTTC.

As concerns this clone: This CDR3 is also generated by other DNA sequences in the sample. The rearrangement uses TRBV5-1 and TRBJ1-2; D unclear. Trimming took 4 bases from V and 2 from J, leaving 15 bases between them. This CDR3 is built from 15 residues. Germline V gene data show CDR1 as SGHRS and CDR2 as YFSETQ. The CDR3 DNA sequence: TGCGCCAGCAGCCGTAGCGGGGAGGCCAACTATGGCTACACCTTC. Translated: CASSRSGEANYGYTF.

J is TRBJ1-2 and V is TRBV10-3; D is possibly TRBD1 (6 bases). Germline V gene sequence: CDR1 ENHRY, CDR2 SYGVKD. This CDR3 has 13 residues. The V end lost 7 bases, the J end lost 5 bases, and 14 bases lay between the germline ends. For the CDR3, the DNA is TGTGCCATCACGGAGGGAGGGGGATATGGCTACACCTTC. Protein sequence: CAITEGGGYGYTF.

J is TRBJ2-7 and V is TRBV6-1; the D gene is possibly TRBD2 (6 bases). The CDR3 consists of 15 residues. Germline values: CDR1 MNHNS, CDR2 SASEGT. V was clipped by 5 bases and J by 5 bases, with 19 bases between them. The CDR3 is CASSSRLRGANEQYF. In DNA, the CDR3 is TGTGCCAGCAGTTCCCGCCTGCGGGGAGCGAACGAGCAGTACTTC.

V and J are TRBV7-2 and TRBJ2-2; D possibly corresponds to TRBD1 (6 bases). The CDR3 runs to 15 residues. The V gene's germline CDR1 is SGHTA and CDR2 FQGNSA. Deletions cut 4 bases from V and 4 bases from J, with 13 bases between. The CDR3 DNA reads TGTGCCAGCAGCTCCCAGGGGCGCGGCACCGGGGAGCTGTTTTTT. This sequence encodes CASSSQGRGTGELFF.

The chain combines TRBV13 with TRBJ2-1; possible D gene TRBD2, 6 bases. Germline-derived CDR1 and CDR2 are PRHDT and FYEKMQ (reference sequence). The ends were cut back, 2 bases at V and 2 bases at J, with 10 bases in the middle. The CDR3 sequence is 15 residues long. The CDR3 DNA sequence: TGTGCCAGCAGCTTAAGGCGGGGAACCTACAATGAGCAGTTCTTC. Its translation is CASSLRRGTYNEQFF.

The genes are TRBV5-4 and TRBJ2-2; TRBD2 matches at 7 bases. The CDR3 contains 17 residues. The ends lost 0 bases at V and 6 bases at J; junction bases unmatched: 11. Per the germline V gene, CDR1 is SGHNT and CDR2 is YYREEE (reference sequence). CDR3 sequence (DNA): TGTGCCAGCAGCTTGGCCGGGGGGAGGGCCCGCGCCGGGGAGCTGTTTTTT. Its protein is CASSLAGGRARAGELFF.

This clone occurred a few times. This rearrangement joins TRBV6-5 to TRBJ1-5; D uncertain. Trimming pared 0 bases from V and 0 bases from J, leaving 6 bases between. The CDR3 loop spans 15 amino acids. The V gene's germline CDR1 is MNHEY and CDR2 SVGAGI. This CDR3 reads CASSYSRYSNQPQHF. The DNA of the CDR3 is TGTGCCAGCAGTTACTCGAGGTATAGCAATCAGCCCCAGCATTTT.

This rearrangement joins TRBV19 to TRBJ2-1, with unresolved D. Trimming left V 3 bases short and J 3 bases short, with 9 bases between. Germline values: CDR1 LNHDA, CDR2 SQIVND (reference sequence). The CDR3 loop spans 14 amino acids. The CDR3 reads CASSIPPDYNEQFF. DNA of the CDR3: TGTGCCAGTAGTATTCCCCCTGACTACAATGAGCAGTTCTTC.

This clone has just one count. The CDR3 sequence is CASSRGLGYSYEQYF. The DNA for the CDR3 is TGTGCCAGCTCTCGAGGTCTAGGGTATTCCTACGAGCAGTACTTC. J is TRBJ2-7 and V is TRBV18; no clear D gene. The V gene's germline CDR1 is KGHSH and CDR2 LQKENI. The CDR3 extends over 15 amino acids. Trimming pared 6 bases from V and 1 base from J, leaving 16 bases between.

The V and J genes are TRBV27 and TRBJ2-4, with 10 bases identical to TRBD2. There are 20 residues in the CDR3. Germline values: CDR1 MNHEY, CDR2 SMNVEV (reference sequence). V lost 1 base, J lost 1 base, and 13 bases stayed unmatched. The CDR3, as DNA: TGTGCCAGCAGTTTATACACCGGGTCTAGCGGGAGTTGGGCCAAAAACATTCAGTACTTC. Amino acid sequence: CASSLYTGSSGSWAKNIQYF.

V and J are TRBV5-5 and TRBJ1-5; D possibly corresponds to TRBD1 (6 bases). The CDR3 runs to 18 residues. Looked up from germline, CDR1 is SGHKS and CDR2 is YYEKEE (reference sequence). V was pared by 4 bases and J by 0 bases, with 20 bases between. CDR3 region: CASSRKYRDPSSNQPQHF. In nucleotides, the CDR3 is TGTGCCAGCAGCCGAAAATACAGGGATCCTTCTAGCAATCAGCCCCAGCATTTT. The complete variable domain, with remaining parts taken from reference TRBV5-5 and TRBJ1-5, reads DAGVTQSPTHLIKTRGQQVTLRCSPISGHKSVSWYQQVLGQGPQFIFQYYEKEERGRGNFPDRFSARQFPNYSSELNVNALLLGDSALYLCASSRKYRDPSSNQPQHFGDGTRLSIL.

This clone came up a few times. The chain is built from TRBV7-6 and TRBJ1-6; 7 bases match TRBD1. There are 17 residues in the CDR3. CDR1 and CDR2 (germline): SGHVS, FNYEAQ. V dropped 2 bases and J dropped 7; count of bases not matched to a gene: 11. The CDR3 nucleotides are TGTGCCAGCAGCTTAAGGGACAGCCTTTCAGGGAATTCACCCCTCCACTTT. Amino acid sequence: CASSLRDSLSGNSPLHF. The whole variable domain, filled in from reference TRBV7-6 and TRBJ1-6, reads GAGVSQSPRYKVTKRGQDVALRCDPISGHVSLYWYRQALGQGPEFLTYFNYEAQQDKSGLPNDRFSAERPEGSISTLTIQRTEQRDSAMYRCASSLRDSLSGNSPLHFGNGTRLTVT.

The CDR3, as DNA: TGCGCCAGCAGCCAAGACGGGTGGGGGGGAGAAAAACTGTTTTTT. This sequence encodes CASSQDGWGGEKLFF. The chain uses TRBV4-1 and TRBJ1-4; possibly TRBD1 for D (5 bases). Germline V gives CDR1 MGHRA, CDR2 YSYEKL. The CDR3 loop spans 15 amino acids. The germline V and J ends were trimmed by 0 bases and 8 bases, with 13 bases remaining between them.

This chain joins TRBV7-2 and TRBJ1-1, with TRBD1 as a possible D gene (5 bases). Trimming took 0 bases from V and 3 from J, leaving 8 bases between them. CDR3 length equals 14 residues. Germline lookup yields CDR1 SGHTA and CDR2 FQGNSA. This CDR3 is CASSLAGVDTEAFF. For the CDR3, the DNA is TGTGCCAGCAGCTTAGCGGGGGTCGACACTGAAGCTTTCTTT.

The chain has TRBV10-2 and TRBJ2-1; 7 positions match TRBD2. The CDR3 is 16 residues long. V lost 6 bases to trimming and J lost 0 bases; unmatched junction nucleotides: 8. Germline CDR1 and CDR2: WSHSY and SAAADI. For the CDR3, the DNA is TGCGCCAGCAGCCAGGACTCTAGCGGCTCCTACAATGAGCAGTTCTTC. It encodes CASSQDSSGSYNEQFF.

This clone has only a few counts. V usage is TRBV2 and J usage is TRBJ2-3; TRBD2 matches 10 bases. The length of the CDR3 is 16 residues. V shed 10 bases, J shed 4 bases, and the junction held 14 bases outside the gene matches. Germline loops: CDR1 SNHLY, CDR2 FYNNEI. CDR3 in amino acids: CANARTSGVPADTQYF. The CDR3 DNA follows: TGTGCCAACGCTAGGACTAGCGGCGTACCGGCAGATACGCAGTATTTT.

The chain employs TRBV5-6 and TRBJ1-5; no definite D call. Trimming cost V 0 bases and J 2 bases, with 15 bases left between them. Germline-derived CDR1 and CDR2 are SGHDT and YYEEEE. This CDR3 has 17 residues. CDR3 residues: CASSLAAGRGGNQPQHF. The CDR3 coding sequence is TGTGCCAGCAGCTTGGCCGCGGGCCGCGGGGGCAATCAGCCCCAGCATTTT.

The CDR3 DNA reads as TGTGCCAGCACCGCGGACAGGGCCCCATACGAGCAGTACTTC. Residues: CASTADRAPYEQYF. The chain has TRBV28 and TRBJ2-7; 8 nucleotides align to TRBD1. CDR1 and CDR2 (germline): MDHEN, SYDVKM. CDR3 length: 14 amino acids. With 7 bases clipped from V and 4 bases from J, the junction kept 9 bases outside the gene matches.

The chain recombines TRBV29-1 with TRBJ1-2, with unresolved D. Trimming took off 0 bases at V and 5 bases at J, with 10 bases between the two ends. CDR1 and CDR2 from the germline V gene are SQVTM and ANQGSEA. The CDR3 is 13 amino acids. As DNA, the CDR3 is TGCAGCGTTGAAGATTCAGGATTATATGGCTACACCTTC. Its protein is CSVEDSGLYGYTF. Looking up the rest from reference TRBV29-1 and TRBJ1-2 gives the full variable domain: SAVISQKPSRDICQRGTSLTIQCQVDSQVTMMFWYRQQPGQSLTLIATANQGSEATYESGFVIDKFPISRPNLTFSTLTVSNMSPEDSSIYLCSVEDSGLYGYTFGSGTRLTVV.

The chain couples TRBV5-1 to TRBJ1-1; TRBD1 aligns across 7 bases. In germline, CDR1 is SGHRS, CDR2 YFSETQ. CDR3 length: 15 amino acids. J gave up 6 bases and V 4 bases, and 12 bases lay outside the gene matches. CDR3: CASSPTPRTGPEAFF. CDR3 nucleotides: TGCGCCAGCAGCCCAACTCCCCGGACAGGACCTGAAGCTTTCTTT.

This sequence joins TRBV11-2 and TRBJ2-7; 7 positions match TRBD2. CDR3 length: 12 amino acids. V was clipped by 5 bases and J by 13 bases; unmatched bases: 11. CDR1 and CDR2 from the germline V gene are SGHAT and FQNNGV. CDR3 in amino acids: CASSHSEGTIYF. CDR3 in DNA: TGTGCCAGCAGCCACTCAGAGGGGACTATCTACTTC.

The sample holds one count of this clone. This chain links TRBV5-6 with TRBJ2-5; D is possibly TRBD1 (6 bases). The J call may be in error: the DNA end matches TRBJ2-7 better. Germline V gives CDR1 SGHDT, CDR2 YYEEEE. The CDR3 totals 14 residues. CDR3 bases: TGTGCCAGCAGCTTGGTTGGACAGACCTACGAGCAGTACTTC. The encoded protein is CASSLVGQTYEQYF.

In its sample, this clone was seen a few times. The chain has TRBV6-5 and TRBJ1-3; no definite D call. V was pared by 0 bases and J by 0 bases, with 6 bases between. Looked up from germline, CDR1 is MNHEY and CDR2 is SVGAGI. This CDR3 is built from 15 residues. The CDR3 reads CASSYSHSSGNTIYF. DNA for the CDR3: TGTGCCAGCAGTTACTCACACAGCTCTGGAAACACCATATATTTT.

The chain recombines TRBV9 with TRBJ1-5; possible D gene TRBD1, 5 bases. Germline V CDR1 and CDR2: SGDLS, YYNGEE. Trimming stripped 3 bases from V and 0 bases from J, with 10 bases between. The CDR3 is made up of 15 amino acids. The CDR3 DNA follows: TGTGCCAGCAGCGCGGGGGGGTATAGCAATCAGCCCCAGCATTTT. Translated, it gives CASSAGGYSNQPQHF. Based on the CDR3 plus reference TRBV9 and TRBJ1-5, the full variable domain is DSGVTQTPKHLITATGQRVTLRCSPRSGDLSVYWYQQSLDQGLQFLIQYYNGEERAKGNILERFSAQQFPDLHSELNLSSLELGDSALYFCASSAGGYSNQPQHFGDGTRLSIL.

This sequence joins TRBV5-1 and TRBJ1-4; possibly TRBD1 for D (5 bases). Between the trimmed V and J ends, which lost 5 bases and 8 bases, there was a span of 16 bases. Looked up from germline, CDR1 is SGHRS and CDR2 is YFSETQ. The CDR3 runs 14 residues. CDR3 bases: TGCGCCAGCAGGGGAGGGACCGGTCTGGAAAAACTGTTTTTT. This sequence encodes CASRGGTGLEKLFF.

This clone was recorded only once. The rearrangement uses TRBV18 and TRBJ1-1; D unclear. The germline V gene encodes CDR1 KGHSH and CDR2 LQKENI. V was cut by 4 bases and J by 1 base, with 10 bases left in between. CDR3 length: 14 amino acids. DNA of the CDR3: TGTGCCAGCTCACTCTCCGGATCGAACACTGAAGCTTTCTTT. Amino acid sequence: CASSLSGSNTEAFF.

The V call is TRBV11-3, the J call TRBJ2-5, with D perhaps matching TRBD1 (6 bases). The better agreement between TRBJ2-7 and the DNA end casts doubt on the J call. CDR1 SGHNT and CDR2 YENEEA come from the germline V gene. The CDR3 is made up of 17 amino acids. The CDR3 region is CASSYRASLKMGYEQYF. In DNA form, the CDR3 reads TGTGCCAGCAGCTACAGGGCCTCCCTTAAGATGGGCTACGAGCAGTACTTC.